These 29 T cell receptor beta chains were all obtained from the same sample, sequenced in a study of blood T cell repertoires in COVID-19. TCRdb's table, derived via immunoSEQ multiplex PCR, lists solely in-frame clones and lacks some. The sample carries approximately 210,000 clones, around 86% recorded once. Sequenced: PBMCs or T cells enriched from blood (not recorded which). The receptors shown here come from a woman aged 45 to 65 with acute COVID-19.

This clone was recorded a few times. V gene TRBV19 combines with J gene TRBJ2-5, with 12 bases identical to TRBD2. V trimming: 6 bases; J trimming: 2 bases; junction bases outside the gene matches: 4. The CDR3 is made up of 15 amino acids. CDR1 LNHDA and CDR2 SQIVND come from the germline V gene (reference sequence). As DNA, the CDR3 is TGTGCCAGTAGACTAGCGGGGGGACGGCAAGAGACCCAGTACTTC. The encoded protein is CASRLAGGRQETQYF.

The V gene is TRBV6-5, the J gene TRBJ1-2, with D uncertain. With 8 bases removed from V and 4 bases from J, the gap between germline ends came to 20 bases. This CDR3 has 15 residues. From germline, CDR1 is MNHEY and CDR2 SVGAGI. The CDR3, as DNA: TGTGCCAGCCTCCCCTTTGCCCAGGCATCCTATGGCTACACCTTC. Translating it yields CASLPFAQASYGYTF.

This clone was counted once. The chain uses TRBV4-3 and TRBJ1-2, with 9 bases aligning to TRBD1. Per the germline V gene, CDR1 is LGHNA and CDR2 is YSLEER. The CDR3 is 14 amino acids. The trim removed 4 bases at V and 5 bases at J, leaving 5 bases unmatched. In nucleotides, the CDR3 is TGCGCCAGCAGCCCGGGACAGGGCTTATATGGCTACACCTTC. Translated: CASSPGQGLYGYTF.

The CDR3, as DNA: TGTGCCAGCAGCATGACCAAAGCGGGAAATTCACCCCTCCACTTT. It encodes CASSMTKAGNSPLHF. The chain couples TRBV7-9 to TRBJ1-6; D not resolved. The CDR3 is 15 amino acids. V gave up 5 bases and J gave up 7 bases, with 15 bases separating them. Germline V lookup: CDR1 SEHNR, CDR2 FQNEAQ (reference sequence).

The V gene is TRBV19, the J gene TRBJ1-1; 7 bases agree with TRBD1. With 5 bases clipped from V and 1 base from J, the junction kept 7 bases outside the gene matches. Germline CDR1 and CDR2: LNHDA and SQIVND (reference sequence). This CDR3 has 15 amino acids. CDR3 amino acids: CASSASRTGNTEAFF. CDR3 nucleotides: TGTGCCAGTAGTGCCAGCCGGACAGGGAACACTGAAGCTTTCTTT.

The chain couples TRBV5-3 to TRBJ1-1, with no clear D. TRBV5-3 is labeled an ORF, and its function is uncertain. The CDR3 spans 14 residues. V lost 1 base to trimming and J lost 5 bases, with 12 bases between them. The CDR3 spells CARSLRGFRTEAFF. CDR3 nucleotide sequence: TGTGCCAGAAGCTTGCGGGGTTTTAGGACTGAAGCTTTCTTT.

The rearrangement links TRBV3-1 (or the pseudogene TRBV3-2) to TRBJ1-1; D is undetermined. Germline lookup yields CDR1 LGHDT and CDR2 YNNKEL (reference sequence). Trimming shortened V by 4 bases and J by 5 bases, and 11 bases separated the two germline ends. The CDR3 contains 13 residues. CDR3 DNA: TGTGCCAGCAGCCCAGCACTGCGGACTGAAGCTTTCTTT. This encodes CASSPALRTEAFF.

This rearrangement joins TRBV14 to TRBJ1-2; D is ambiguous. Per the germline V gene, CDR1 is SGHDN and CDR2 is FVKESK. The CDR3 extends over 14 amino acids. Deletions cut 4 bases from V and 0 bases from J, with 9 bases between. The CDR3 DNA reads as TGTGCCAGCAGCCTATTAAGAGCTAACTATGGCTACACCTTC. Protein: CASSLLRANYGYTF.

This chain uses TRBV19 with TRBJ1-1, with TRBD1 identical over 7 bases. This CDR3 comprises 13 residues. Germline loops: CDR1 LNHDA, CDR2 SQIVND (reference sequence). V shed 5 bases, J shed 6 bases, and the junction held 6 bases outside the gene matches. The DNA of the CDR3 is TGTGCCAGTAGTTTACAGGGGCTCTCTGAAGCTTTCTTT. Amino acids: CASSLQGLSEAFF.

This clone was seen a few times. The chain carries TRBV10-3 and TRBJ1-5, with TRBD1 identical over 10 bases. The V gene end was trimmed by 2 bases and the J gene end by 6 bases; junction bases not matched to a gene: 4. Per germline, CDR1 ENHRY and CDR2 SYGVKD. This CDR3 spans 15 amino acids. The CDR3 is CAISEDRGPGQPQHF. As DNA, the CDR3 is TGTGCCATCAGTGAGGACAGGGGGCCCGGTCAGCCCCAGCATTTT.

The genes are TRBV6-6 and TRBJ1-2; 8 bases are shared with TRBD1. Germline assignment: CDR1 MNHNY and CDR2 SVGAGI (reference sequence). The CDR3 covers 16 residues. V gave up 6 bases and J gave up 4 bases; unmatched junction bases: 13. CDR3 sequence: CASRGADRGKSYGYTF. In DNA form, the CDR3 reads TGTGCCAGCAGGGGGGCTGACAGGGGAAAGAGCTATGGCTACACCTTC.

Here the CDR3 DNA reads TGTGCCAGTAGGCCGCCGGGACAGTCTAATGAAAAACTGTTTTTT. It specifies CASRPPGQSNEKLFF. The chain links TRBV19 to TRBJ1-4; 7 bases are shared with TRBD1. The CDR3 extends over 15 amino acids. The J segment lost 3 bases and the V segment lost 6 bases, leaving 7 bases of the junction unmatched. CDR1 is LNHDA, CDR2 SQIVND, per germline (reference sequence).

This chain connects TRBV5-4 to TRBJ2-7; D is possibly TRBD2 (6 bases). The germline gives CDR1 SGHNT, CDR2 YYREEE (reference sequence). V was trimmed by 4 bases and J by 7 bases, leaving 15 bases between them. CDR3 length: 13 amino acids. For the CDR3, the DNA is TGTGCCAGCAGCACAGGACTGGAGGGGGAGCAGTACTTC. Translating gives CASSTGLEGEQYF.

This clone was seen only once. The chain employs TRBV7-2 and TRBJ2-3, with 8 bases identical to TRBD2. Germline CDR1 is SGHTA and CDR2 is FQGNSA. The CDR3 loop spans 14 amino acids. V gave up 3 bases and J gave up 6 bases; unmatched junction bases: 5. CDR3 bases: TGTGCCAGCAGCTTGGGGCGGGGGGCTGATACGCAGTATTTT. Translation: CASSLGRGADTQYF.

The chain uses TRBV5-1 and TRBJ2-2; 9 nucleotides match TRBD1. The CDR3 sequence is 17 residues long. Per the germline V gene, CDR1 is SGHRS and CDR2 is YFSETQ. The ends lost 0 bases at V and 5 bases at J; junction bases unmatched: 8. The CDR3 reads CASSLAPGQGWTGELFF. In nucleotides, the CDR3 is TGCGCCAGCAGCTTGGCCCCGGGACAGGGATGGACCGGGGAGCTGTTTTTT.

V is TRBV18 and J is TRBJ2-5; D is perhaps TRBD2 (5 bases). The germline V gene encodes CDR1 KGHSH and CDR2 LQKENI. There are 15 residues in the CDR3. V lost 3 bases and J 3 bases, leaving 14 bases between the germline ends. The CDR3 reads CASSPLSGSEETQYF. CDR3 sequence (DNA): TGTGCCAGCTCACCGTTGTCGGGGTCCGAAGAGACCCAGTACTTC.

V and J are TRBV5-4 and TRBJ2-4, with D possibly TRBD1 on 5 matching bases. In germline, CDR1 is SGHNT, CDR2 YYREEE (reference sequence). This CDR3 is built from 16 residues. V was trimmed by 3 bases and J by 0 bases, leaving 13 bases between them. This CDR3 is CASSSDSPVAKNIQYF. DNA of the CDR3: TGTGCCAGCAGCTCTGACAGCCCAGTAGCCAAAAACATTCAGTACTTC.

The gene calls are TRBV24-1 and TRBJ1-2; no reliable D call. V lost 4 bases and J 1 base, leaving 6 bases between the germline ends. CDR1 KGHDR and CDR2 SFDVKD come from the germline V gene. The CDR3 extends over 13 amino acids. CDR3 in amino acids: CATSEIGNYGYTF. Written as DNA, the CDR3 is TGTGCCACCAGTGAAATCGGTAACTATGGCTACACCTTC.

This chain uses TRBV7-9 with TRBJ2-1; D perhaps matches TRBD2 (5 bases). The germline V and J ends were trimmed by 1 base and 4 bases, with 11 bases remaining between them. The germline V gene encodes CDR1 SEHNR and CDR2 FQNEAQ (reference sequence). CDR3 length: 15 residues. The CDR3 nucleotides are TGTGCCAGCAGCTTAGACGGGAACGATTACAATGAGCAGTTCTTC. Amino acids: CASSLDGNDYNEQFF.

The V and J genes are TRBV19 and TRBJ1-1; D is perhaps TRBD1 (6 bases). V was trimmed by 2 bases and J by 0 bases, leaving 7 bases between them. The germline CDR1 and CDR2 sequences are LNHDA and SQIVND (reference sequence). CDR3 size: 14 residues. The DNA of the CDR3 is TGTGCCAGTAGTATAACAGGGATGAACACTGAAGCTTTCTTT. Its translation: CASSITGMNTEAFF.

The rearrangement joins TRBV28 to TRBJ2-2; the D is unclear. V was clipped by 6 bases and J by 3 bases, with 11 bases between them. CDR1 MDHEN and CDR2 SYDVKM come from the germline V gene. The CDR3 is 14 residues long. DNA of the CDR3: TGTGCCAGCAGGACCGGCGGCTACACCGGGGAGCTGTTTTTT. Encoded protein: CASRTGGYTGELFF.

The chain carries TRBV9 and TRBJ1-1; tentative D call: TRBD1 (6 bases). V dropped 0 bases and J dropped 3 bases, with 12 bases sitting between them. CDR3 size: 15 residues. The germline gives CDR1 SGDLS, CDR2 YYNGEE. The CDR3 is CASSVGLYRDTEAFF. The DNA for the CDR3 is TGTGCCAGCAGCGTAGGATTGTACAGGGACACTGAAGCTTTCTTT.

This clone was detected only a few times. The rearrangement joins TRBV4-1 to TRBJ2-1; the match to TRBD2 covers 7 bases. CDR1 and CDR2 (germline): MGHRA, YSYEKL. This CDR3 has 15 residues. The junction had 3 bases not matched to a gene; V was cut back by 4 bases and J by 0 bases. CDR3 bases: TGCGCCAGCAGCCGCGGGGGTAGCTCCTACAATGAGCAGTTCTTC. Translating gives CASSRGGSSYNEQFF.

The chain uses TRBV2 and TRBJ2-1; 8 bases fit TRBD2. The V and J ends lost 6 bases and 6 bases, in that order; junction bases with no gene match: 10. Germline V CDR1 and CDR2: SNHLY, FYNNEI. The CDR3 contains 15 residues. CDR3 in amino acids: CASSGGLAGSNEQFF. CDR3 DNA: TGTGCCAGCAGCGGCGGGCTAGCGGGCTCCAATGAGCAGTTCTTC.

V and J are TRBV27 and TRBJ2-7, with 12 bases fitting TRBD1. Trimming cost V 3 bases and J 6 bases; bases outside gene matches: 3. CDR1 MNHEY and CDR2 SMNVEV come from the germline V gene (reference sequence). The CDR3 has 14 residues. CDR3 region: CASSFRDRGREQYF. CDR3 nucleotide sequence: TGTGCCAGCAGTTTCCGGGACAGGGGGCGCGAGCAGTACTTC.

This clone appeared once. J is TRBJ2-5 and V is TRBV19, with TRBD1 matching over 8 bases. Germline trimming cut 5 bases from V and 5 bases from J; bases unmatched to any gene: 7. The CDR3 loop spans 14 amino acids. The germline gives CDR1 LNHDA, CDR2 SQIVND (reference sequence). CDR3 in amino acids: CASSPGQGGETQYF. The CDR3 DNA reads TGTGCCAGTAGTCCCGGACAGGGTGGGGAGACCCAGTACTTC. The full variable domain, in which reference TRBV19 and TRBJ2-5 provide the parts outside the CDR3, is DGGITQSPKYLFRKEGQNVTLSCEQNLNHDAMYWYRQDPGQGLRLIYYSQIVNDFQKGDIAEGYSVSREKKESFPLTVTSAQKNPTAFYLCASSPGQGGETQYFGPGTRLLVL.

This chain links TRBV7-2 with TRBJ2-5; possible D gene TRBD2, 5 bases. Trimming removed 6 bases from V and 7 bases from J, with 15 bases in between. Germline CDR1 SGHTA, CDR2 FQGNSA. CDR3 size: 13 residues. The CDR3 is CASRAGGLGTQYF. The CDR3 coding sequence is TGTGCCAGCAGGGCAGGAGGATTGGGGACCCAGTACTTC.

CDR3 sequence (DNA): TGTGCCAGCTTTCCGGCAGGGCAGGAGACCCAGTACTTC. Translating it yields CASFPAGQETQYF. The genes are TRBV28 and TRBJ2-5; TRBD1 might be the D (5 bases). The V gene's germline CDR1 is MDHEN and CDR2 SYDVKM. Trimming stripped 8 bases from V and 5 bases from J, with 15 bases between. The CDR3 consists of 13 residues.

This clone was found once. The CDR3 coding sequence is TGTGCCAGCAGCTTAGCTGCGGGGGTACAAGAGACCCAGTACTTC. As protein: CASSLAAGVQETQYF. The gene calls are TRBV7-6 and TRBJ2-5; 7 positions match TRBD2. Trimming at V came to 0 bases and at J to 2 bases, leaving 3 bases not matched to a gene. The CDR3 has 15 amino acids. Germline CDR1 and CDR2: SGHVS and FNYEAQ.